Below, 10 T cell receptor beta chains from the same sample are listed, as sequenced in a study of regulatory T cells in long-lasting Graves disease. Time point: newly diagnosed GD, antithyroid drugs for less than 3 months. Construction of the TCR library relied on RNA isolated from PBMCs. According to the study, TCR beta libraries were built with iRepertoire HTBI primers and CDR3-region Arm-PCR. TCRdb re-called the multiplex PCR reads with MiXCR, one entry per CDR3 protein. The data contain 500,000 or so distinct CDR3 sequences, around 13% of them seen just once; the ten biggest clones take up approximately 17%. The same sample was also studied in work on T cells in Graves' hyperthyroidism and ophthalmopathy.

The sequencing used peripheral blood mononuclear cells (PBMCs), collected at new diagnosis, from a patient treated with antithyroid drugs. The receptors stem from a woman aged 45-60 years with Graves disease.

Ten or more counts support this clonotype. As DNA, the CDR3 is TGTGCCAGCAGTTTTTCTACTGAAAAACTGTTTTTT. Protein sequence: CASSFSTEKLFF. The V call is TRBV12-3 or TRBV12-4, the J call TRBJ1-4; D unresolved. Trimming pared 3 bases from V and 7 bases from J, leaving 6 bases between. CDR3 length: 12 amino acids.

This clonotype was seen many times. The genes are TRBV3-1 and TRBJ2-2; the D call may be TRBD1 or TRBD2 (6 bases each). Trimming left V 0 bases short and J 7 bases short, with 12 bases between. The germline V gene encodes CDR1 LGHDT and CDR2 YNNKEL (reference sequence). This CDR3 has 15 residues. The CDR3 here is CASSQERGQIGELFF. The CDR3 DNA sequence: TGTGCCAGCAGCCAAGAACGGGGGCAGATCGGGGAGCTGTTTTTT.

There are a few counts of this clonotype. The chain is built from TRBV7-6 and TRBJ2-5; 10 bases map to TRBD1. The CDR3 has 14 residues. In germline, CDR1 is SGHVS, CDR2 FNYEAQ. V lost 1 base and J lost 11; bases outside the gene matches: 7. The CDR3 protein is CASSLVRDRGPQYF. DNA for the CDR3: TGTGCCAGCAGCTTAGTGCGGGACAGGGGACCACAGTACTTC.

The chain has TRBV7-6 and TRBJ2-1, with D unclear. The CDR3 has 12 residues. V lost 2 bases, J lost 5 bases, and 4 bases lay in between. Germline CDR1 is SGHVS and CDR2 is FNYEAQ. The CDR3 loop reads CASSLNHNEQFF. CDR3 DNA: TGTGCCAGCAGCTTAAACCACAATGAGCAGTTCTTC.

This clonotype was seen many times. The rearrangement joins TRBV7-3 to TRBJ1-1; D is unresolved. Between the trimmed V and J ends, which lost 1 base and 6 bases, there was a span of 12 bases. CDR3 length equals 14 residues. Per the germline V gene, CDR1 is SGHTA and CDR2 is FQGTGA. Here the CDR3 reads CASSLSGVGAEAFF. CDR3 sequence (DNA): TGTGCCAGCAGCTTAAGCGGGGTTGGCGCTGAAGCTTTCTTT.

In regard to this clonotype: This clone may be a read error of a much larger clone one base away. This chain joins TRBV2 and TRBJ1-2; 9 bases fit TRBD1. CDR1 and CDR2 (germline): SNHLY, FYNNEI. Trimming cost V 8 bases and J 5 bases; bases outside gene matches: 15. This CDR3 is 16 amino acids long. The CDR3 is CASALQTGGGAYGYTF. CDR3 bases: TGTGCCAGCGCCCTCCAAACAGGGGGCGGAGCGTATGGCTACACCTTC.

This clonotype was observed many times. The rearrangement joins TRBV20-1 to TRBJ2-3, with 8 bases fitting TRBD2. The V segment lost 2 bases and the J segment 4 bases; nucleotides outside the gene matches: 8. The CDR3 spans 15 residues. CDR1 is DFQATT, CDR2 SNEGSKA, per germline (reference sequence). The CDR3 sequence: CSARWPSGSSDTQYF. In nucleotides, the CDR3 is TGCAGTGCTAGATGGCCCAGCGGGAGTTCAGATACGCAGTATTTT.

On this clonotype itself: The junction departs from the called germline gene at one end, perhaps through a read error. The chain uses TRBV5-1 and TRBJ2-1, with TRBD2 matching over 8 bases. Germline CDR1 SGHRS, CDR2 YFSETQ. The CDR3 loop spans 18 amino acids. The CDR3 DNA reads as TGCACCAGCAGCTTTACTCCTTCGAGCGGGGGCATATACAATGAGCAGTTCTTC. It yields the protein CTSSFTPSSGGIYNEQFF.

The chain recombines TRBV5-1 with TRBJ2-1, with a weak D call TRBD1 (6 bases). The V gene's germline CDR1 is SGHRS and CDR2 YFSETQ. Between the trimmed V and J ends, which lost 0 bases and 3 bases, there was a span of 13 bases. This CDR3 has 16 amino acids. In DNA form, the CDR3 reads TGCGCCAGCAGCTTGGGAACTAGGGGGTTCTACAATGAGCAGTTCTTC. It specifies CASSLGTRGFYNEQFF.

This clonotype was detected only a few times. The rearrangement uses TRBV4-1 and TRBJ2-3, with TRBD2 matching over 8 bases. There are 16 residues in the CDR3. V lost 3 bases to trimming and J lost 1 base; unmatched junction nucleotides: 6. Germline V gene sequence: CDR1 MGHRA, CDR2 YSYEKL. The CDR3 coding sequence is TGCGCCAGCAGCCACTCCCTAGCGGGCCGCACAGATACGCAGTATTTT. Protein product: CASSHSLAGRTDTQYF.